The 31 T cell receptor beta chains given below trace back to one sample, sequenced in a study of OX40 agonist ivuxolimab in advanced cancers. Produced via immunoSEQ multiplex PCR; TCRdb's table is partial and in-frame only. The sample has about 89,000 clones, approximately 90% seen once; the top ten hold about 0.7%. Specimen: CD4+ or CD8+ T cells sorted from blood, collected in a trial of the OX40 agonist ivuxolimab. These TCRs come from an adult with an advanced solid tumor such as melanoma, head and neck, liver or kidney cancer.

The rearrangement joins TRBV4-2 to TRBJ1-5, with TRBD1 matching 8 bases. J gave up 0 bases and V 4 bases, and 8 bases lay outside the gene matches. Germline loops: CDR1 LGHNA, CDR2 YNFKEQ. The CDR3 totals 17 residues. CDR3 sequence reads: CASSRDGTGYSNQPQHF. CDR3 sequence (DNA): TGTGCCAGCAGCCGAGATGGGACAGGATATAGCAATCAGCCCCAGCATTTT.

The chain uses TRBV20-1 and TRBJ1-2; TRBD1 is a possible D gene (6 bases). The CDR3 is 11 amino acids. Trimming cost V 6 bases and J 4 bases, with 9 bases left between them. The V gene's germline CDR1 is DFQATT and CDR2 SNEGSKA (reference sequence). The CDR3 region is CSARTVYGYTF. The CDR3 DNA sequence: TGCAGTGCGCGGACAGTCTATGGCTACACCTTC.

J is TRBJ2-3 and V is TRBV7-9, with 12 nucleotides matching TRBD2. This CDR3 has 16 residues. Germline-derived CDR1 and CDR2 are SEHNR and FQNEAQ (reference sequence). The trim removed 6 bases at V and 2 bases at J, leaving 6 bases unmatched. CDR3 region: CASRRTSGKFTDTQYF. The CDR3 nucleotides are TGTGCCAGCAGGCGGACTAGCGGGAAGTTCACAGATACGCAGTATTTT.

This chain uses TRBV6-5 with TRBJ2-3; D tentatively fits TRBD1 or TRBD2 (5 bases each). The CDR3 has 14 amino acids. The germline V and J ends were trimmed by 0 bases and 6 bases, with 10 bases remaining between them. Germline CDR1 MNHEY, CDR2 SVGAGI. The CDR3 reads CASSYSPEGDTQYF. The CDR3 DNA sequence: TGTGCCAGCAGTTACTCGCCCGAGGGGGATACGCAGTATTTT.

The rearrangement joins TRBV5-1 to TRBJ1-3, with a tentative D call TRBD1 (6 bases). Germline V gene sequence: CDR1 SGHRS, CDR2 YFSETQ. Trimming shortened V by 4 bases and J by 2 bases, and 19 bases separated the two germline ends. This CDR3 is built from 17 residues. The CDR3 sequence: CASSPNAGGGAGNTIYF. The CDR3 nucleotides are TGCGCCAGCAGCCCCAACGCTGGAGGGGGGGCTGGAAACACCATATATTTT.

This chain joins TRBV27 and TRBJ2-3; 13 bases align to TRBD2. The CDR3 is made up of 17 amino acids. The V gene's germline CDR1 is MNHEY and CDR2 SMNVEV (reference sequence). Trimming removed 4 bases from V and 4 bases from J; junction bases left unmatched: 8. CDR3 region: CASSSRLAGGPPDTQYF. CDR3 coding DNA: TGTGCCAGCAGTTCCAGACTAGCGGGGGGCCCCCCAGATACGCAGTATTTT.

V usage is TRBV12-5 and J usage is TRBJ2-1, with TRBD1 identical over 8 bases. V lost 7 bases, J lost 7 bases, and 9 bases stayed unmatched. The CDR3 consists of 14 residues. Germline V gene lookup returns CDR1 LGHNT and CDR2 FRNRAP. The CDR3 DNA follows: TGTGCTAGTGCATCGGCCAGGGGGCGTAATGAGCAGTTCTTC. Translating gives CASASARGRNEQFF.

This clone was recorded once. V is TRBV5-4 and J is TRBJ1-3, with TRBD1 as a possible D gene (5 bases). V shed 3 bases and J shed 4 bases, with 20 bases lying between them. The CDR3 totals 17 residues. CDR1 is SGHNT and CDR2 is YYREEE in the germline V gene (reference sequence). The CDR3, as DNA: TGTGCCAGCAGCTGGTCAGGGTCATCAGATAAAGGAAACACCATATATTTT. Translated: CASSWSGSSDKGNTIYF.

The V call is TRBV29-1, the J call TRBJ1-2; no clear D gene. This CDR3 contains 12 residues. Germline loops: CDR1 SQVTM, CDR2 ANQGSEA. Trimming removed 4 bases from V and 4 bases from J, with 10 bases in between. The CDR3 here is CSVVIGTYGYTF. In DNA, the CDR3 is TGCAGCGTTGTGATTGGTACCTATGGCTACACCTTC.

V and J are TRBV2 and TRBJ2-7; D may match TRBD1 or TRBD2 (5 bases each). This CDR3 has 13 amino acids. V shed 10 bases and J shed 6 bases, with 19 bases lying between them. Germline CDR1 reads SNHLY; CDR2 reads FYNNEI. CDR3 sequence (DNA): TGTGCCACCGGCGGGCAGGGCAGCACCGAGCAGTACTTC. Protein: CATGGQGSTEQYF.

J is TRBJ2-5 and V is TRBV9; 10 bases are shared with TRBD2. CDR3 length: 20 residues. V lost 2 bases, J lost 5 bases, and 21 bases stayed unmatched. CDR1 SGDLS and CDR2 YYNGEE come from the germline V gene. The CDR3 reads CASSVSLGVGVAGGQETQYF. CDR3 nucleotides: TGTGCCAGCAGCGTCTCGTTAGGTGTCGGTGTAGCGGGAGGTCAGGAGACCCAGTACTTC.

The chain recombines TRBV5-6 with TRBJ1-1; unclear D gene. This CDR3 has 11 amino acids. The germline V and J ends were trimmed by 0 bases and 4 bases, with 1 base remaining between them. In germline, CDR1 is SGHDT, CDR2 YYEEEE. CDR3 sequence: CASSLATEAFF. The CDR3 region has the DNA TGTGCCAGCAGCTTGGCCACTGAAGCTTTCTTT.

This chain connects TRBV18 to TRBJ2-3; tentative D call: TRBD2 (6 bases). Germline V gene lookup returns CDR1 KGHSH and CDR2 LQKENI. The CDR3 extends over 15 amino acids. V dropped 3 bases and J dropped 0 bases, with 10 bases sitting between them. CDR3 in DNA: TGTGCCAGCTCACCCGACGGGACTAGCACAGATACGCAGTATTTT. Translating gives CASSPDGTSTDTQYF.

The V gene is TRBV27, the J gene TRBJ1-4; D gene ambiguous. The CDR3 totals 14 residues. Trimming cost V 3 bases and J 0 bases, with 5 bases left between them. The V gene's germline CDR1 is MNHEY and CDR2 SMNVEV (reference sequence). The CDR3 sequence is CASSFKPTNEKLFF. CDR3 nucleotide sequence: TGTGCCAGCAGTTTCAAGCCAACTAATGAAAAACTGTTTTTT.

The chain uses TRBV5-4 and TRBJ1-4; 8 positions agree with TRBD1. Germline V gene data show CDR1 as SGHNT and CDR2 as YYREEE (reference sequence). The V segment lost 7 bases and the J segment 3 bases; nucleotides outside the gene matches: 2. CDR3 length equals 13 residues. The DNA for the CDR3 is TGTGCCAGCCGGGACAGGTCTAATGAAAAACTGTTTTTT. Its protein product is CASRDRSNEKLFF. Complete variable domain (other parts from reference TRBV5-4 and TRBJ1-4): ETGVTQSPTHLIKTRGQQVTLRCSSQSGHNTVSWYQQALGQGPQFIFQYYREEENGRGNFPPRFSGLQFPNYSSELNVNALELDDSALYLCASRDRSNEKLFFGSGTQLSVL.

This chain links TRBV6-6 with TRBJ1-2, with D uncertain. This CDR3 region has 14 residues. Between the trimmed V and J ends, which lost 6 bases and 6 bases, there was a span of 17 bases. Germline-derived CDR1 and CDR2 are MNHNY and SVGAGI (reference sequence). The CDR3, as DNA: TGTGCCAGCAGCCCCCCAGCACTTTGGGATGGCTACACCTTC. Encoded protein: CASSPPALWDGYTF.

The V call is TRBV25-1, the J call TRBJ1-1; no firm D call. The CDR3 is 13 amino acids. Germline V CDR1 and CDR2: MGHDK, SYGVNS. Between the trimmed V and J ends, which lost 2 bases and 1 base, there was a span of 5 bases. CDR3: CASSERANTEAFF. The CDR3 DNA sequence: TGTGCCAGCAGTGAAAGGGCGAACACTGAAGCTTTCTTT.

The rearrangement uses TRBV5-1 and TRBJ2-3; no reliable D call. This CDR3 region has 14 residues. In germline, CDR1 is SGHRS, CDR2 YFSETQ. V was shortened by 1 base and J by 0 bases, with 6 bases between the two germline ends. The CDR3 nucleotides are TGCGCCAGCAGCTTGATCACTAGCACAGATACGCAGTATTTT. This gives the protein CASSLITSTDTQYF.

The gene calls are TRBV14 and TRBJ2-1; D might be TRBD2 (6 bases). Germline assignment: CDR1 SGHDN and CDR2 FVKESK. Trimming took 1 base from V and 7 from J, leaving 11 bases between them. The CDR3 is 14 residues long. The CDR3: CASSQAGGWNEQFF. The CDR3, as DNA: TGTGCCAGCAGCCAAGCCGGGGGTTGGAATGAGCAGTTCTTC.

The chain combines TRBV28 with TRBJ2-5, with 13 bases aligning to TRBD2. Germline V gene sequence: CDR1 MDHEN, CDR2 SYDVKM. The CDR3 contains 19 residues. Losses at the gene ends were 6 bases for V and 2 bases for J; bases not matched to a gene: 15. CDR3 loop: CASSPDDKGLAGQQETQYF. The CDR3 nucleotides are TGTGCCAGCAGCCCAGACGATAAGGGACTAGCGGGGCAACAAGAGACCCAGTACTTC.

The rearrangement links TRBV7-9 to TRBJ1-5, with no clear D. The ends were cut back, 5 bases at V and 4 bases at J, with 6 bases in the middle. The CDR3 extends over 12 amino acids. Germline lookup yields CDR1 SEHNR and CDR2 FQNEAQ (reference sequence). The CDR3 DNA is TGTGCCAGCAGCGAAAGTAATCAGCCCCAGCATTTT. This codes for CASSESNQPQHF.

The rearrangement joins TRBV25-1 to TRBJ2-5, with TRBD2 identical over 11 bases. Unmatched junction bases numbered 3, after V lost 4 bases and J lost 2 bases. Germline CDR1 reads MGHDK; CDR2 reads SYGVNS. This CDR3 spans 15 amino acids. The CDR3 protein is CASSARLAGQETQYF. In nucleotides, the CDR3 is TGTGCCAGCAGTGCCAGACTAGCGGGGCAAGAGACCCAGTACTTC.

The genes are TRBV7-6 and TRBJ1-2, with TRBD1 matching 9 bases. Per germline, CDR1 SGHVS and CDR2 FNYEAQ. The CDR3 has 15 amino acids. The V and J ends lost 5 bases and 9 bases, in that order; junction bases with no gene match: 13. The CDR3 is CASSPGTGRDWSYTF. Written as DNA, the CDR3 is TGTGCCAGCAGCCCCGGGACAGGGAGGGACTGGAGCTACACCTTC.

This clone is a singleton in its sample. The chain joins TRBV6-1 to TRBJ1-6; D ambiguous. In germline, CDR1 is MNHNS, CDR2 SASEGT. The CDR3 consists of 14 residues. V lost 1 base, J lost 7 bases, and 8 bases lay in between. CDR3 sequence: CASSEGVGNSPLHF. In DNA form, the CDR3 reads TGTGCCAGCAGTGAAGGGGTAGGGAATTCACCCCTCCACTTT.

The chain carries TRBV21-1 and TRBJ2-7; the DNA was not compared with TRBD1, the D call given in the table. TRBV21-1 is an annotated pseudogene. CDR3 length: 16 residues. The CDR3 region is CASSKARFPGGYEQYF. The CDR3 DNA reads TGTGCCAGCAGCAAAGCGCGTTTTCCAGGGGGGTACGAGCAGTACTTC.

The V and J genes are TRBV9 and TRBJ2-5; either TRBD1 or TRBD2 may supply D (5 bases each). V was clipped by 3 bases and J by 1 base, with 13 bases between them. This CDR3 is 15 amino acids long. Germline CDR1 reads SGDLS; CDR2 reads YYNGEE. Written as DNA, the CDR3 is TGTGCCAGCAGCGCCCCCGGGACCGCCCAAGAGACCCAGTACTTC. Protein sequence: CASSAPGTAQETQYF. Based on the CDR3 plus reference TRBV9 and TRBJ2-5, the full variable domain is DSGVTQTPKHLITATGQRVTLRCSPRSGDLSVYWYQQSLDQGLQFLIQYYNGEERAKGNILERFSAQQFPDLHSELNLSSLELGDSALYFCASSAPGTAQETQYFGPGTRLLVL.

The chain uses TRBV30 and TRBJ1-2; D is ambiguous. The CDR3 is made up of 13 amino acids. From germline, CDR1 is GTSNPN and CDR2 SVGIG (reference sequence). The V end was cut by 2 bases, the J end by 8 bases, with 15 bases between. The CDR3 nucleotides are TGTGCCTGGAGTAGAGACGGGCCTAGAGGCTACACCTTC. Its translation is CAWSRDGPRGYTF.

The genes are TRBV6-4 and TRBJ2-2, with 10 positions matching TRBD1. This CDR3 contains 14 residues. CDR1 is MRHNA and CDR2 is SNTAGT in the germline V gene. V was clipped by 9 bases and J by 3 bases; unmatched bases: 4. The CDR3 sequence is CASGQGVHTGELFF. For the CDR3, the DNA is TGTGCCAGTGGACAGGGGGTTCACACCGGGGAGCTGTTTTTT.

The CDR3 sequence: CASSWGSYEQYF. CDR3 bases: TGTGCCAGCAGCTGGGGCTCCTACGAGCAGTACTTC. The chain links TRBV5-6 to TRBJ2-7; D remains unclear. V was pared by 3 bases and J by 0 bases, with 4 bases between. CDR1 and CDR2 (germline): SGHDT, YYEEEE. CDR3 length: 12 amino acids.

The gene calls are TRBV6-6 and TRBJ1-2; weak D call: TRBD1 (5 bases). Between the trimmed V and J ends, which lost 6 bases and 1 base, there was a span of 15 bases. Germline lookup yields CDR1 MNHNY and CDR2 SVGAGI (reference sequence). CDR3 length: 15 residues. The CDR3 spells CASSQSRGNNYGYTF. CDR3 coding DNA: TGTGCCAGCAGCCAAAGTCGGGGGAATAACTATGGCTACACCTTC.

This chain links TRBV7-9 with TRBJ2-3; TRBD1 aligns across 8 bases. Per the germline V gene, CDR1 is SEHNR and CDR2 is FQNEAQ (reference sequence). After removal of 3 bases from V and 6 bases from J, the junction contained 5 bases not matched to a gene. The CDR3 loop spans 14 amino acids. The CDR3 DNA is TGTGCCAGCAGCTTGCCGCAGGGGGCGGATACGCAGTATTTT. Translation: CASSLPQGADTQYF.